Below, 2 T cell receptor beta chains from the same sample are listed, as sequenced in a study of regulatory and conventional T cells in RAG deficiency. Method: immunoSEQ multiplex PCR; TCRdb's copy keeps in-frame clones and lacks some. The sample has 25,000 to 35,000 clones, approximately 90% seen once. This sample was shared with a second study, whose subject was regulatory T cells. That report adds: The primer mix had 52 TRBV and 13 TRBJ primers.

Sequencing used CD8+ T cells sorted from blood. These TCRs come from a human donor in good health.

This chain links TRBV4-2 with TRBJ2-7; D may correspond to TRBD1 or TRBD2 (7 bases each). Trimming removed 5 bases from V and 2 bases from J, with 16 bases in between. In germline, CDR1 is LGHNA, CDR2 YNFKEQ. There are 15 residues in the CDR3. CDR3 protein: CASSLGGTDTYEQYF. The CDR3 region has the DNA TGTGCCAGCAGCTTGGGGGGGACAGACACCTACGAGCAGTACTTC.

The chain joins TRBV6-5 to TRBJ2-7, with 7 bases lining up with TRBD2. Per the germline V gene, CDR1 is MNHEY and CDR2 is SVGAGI. Trimming took 6 bases from V and 5 from J; bases not matched to a gene: 13. The CDR3 is made up of 15 amino acids. The DNA of the CDR3 is TGTGCCAGCAGCCCATGGGAGGGGAAGGGCAACGAGCAGTACTTC. The encoded protein is CASSPWEGKGNEQYF.